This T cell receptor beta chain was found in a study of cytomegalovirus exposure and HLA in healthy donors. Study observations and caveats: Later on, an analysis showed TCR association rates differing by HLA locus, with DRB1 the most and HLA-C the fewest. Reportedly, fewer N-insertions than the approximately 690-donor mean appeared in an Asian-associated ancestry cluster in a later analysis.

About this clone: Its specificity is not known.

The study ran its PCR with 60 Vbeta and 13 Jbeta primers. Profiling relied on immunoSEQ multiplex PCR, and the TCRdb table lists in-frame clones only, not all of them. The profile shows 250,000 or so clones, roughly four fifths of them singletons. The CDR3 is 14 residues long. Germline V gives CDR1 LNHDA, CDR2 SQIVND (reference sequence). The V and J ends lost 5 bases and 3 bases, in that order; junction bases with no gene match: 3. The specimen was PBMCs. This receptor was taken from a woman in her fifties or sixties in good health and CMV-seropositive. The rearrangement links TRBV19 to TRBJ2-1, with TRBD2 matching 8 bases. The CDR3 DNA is TGTGCCAGTAGTCCGGGAGGGGGCTACAATGAGCAGTTCTTC. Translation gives CASSPGGGYNEQFF.